These 13 T cell receptor beta chains originate from one sample sequenced in a study of blood T cell repertoires in COVID-19. TCRdb keeps only in-frame clones here, not all; method: immunoSEQ multiplex PCR. Here the sample spans 430,000 or so clones, more than 70% being singletons. The sequencing input was PBMCs or T cells enriched from blood (not recorded which). The receptors originated from a woman aged 18-29 years who had been exposed to COVID-19.

The chain carries TRBV2 and TRBJ1-4; D is possibly TRBD1 (5 bases). Germline V gene data show CDR1 as SNHLY and CDR2 as FYNNEI. Trimming took off 7 bases at V and 3 bases at J, with 15 bases between the two ends. There are 15 residues in the CDR3. The CDR3 DNA follows: TGTGCCAGCACCCGGGAGGGGTTAGCTAATGAAAAACTGTTTTTT. Encoded protein: CASTREGLANEKLFF.

The rearrangement links TRBV5-4 to TRBJ2-5; 11 positions match TRBD1. Germline V CDR1 and CDR2: SGHNT, YYREEE (reference sequence). Trimming at V came to 1 base and at J to 9 bases, leaving 11 bases not matched to a gene. CDR3 length: 16 amino acids. CDR3 protein: CASSLTRLAGQGAQYF. The CDR3 nucleotides read TGTGCCAGCAGCTTGACACGCCTAGCGGGACAGGGGGCCCAGTACTTC.

The chain links TRBV6-5 to TRBJ2-7; maybe TRBD1 (7 bases). Germline V gene sequence: CDR1 MNHEY, CDR2 SVGAGI. V lost 2 bases to trimming and J lost 11 bases, with 22 bases between them. The CDR3 spans 15 residues. CDR3 loop: CASSYGGTEGTTKYF. The CDR3 DNA sequence: TGTGCCAGCAGTTACGGGGGGACAGAGGGAACCACGAAGTACTTC.

V is TRBV10-3 and J is TRBJ1-2; no definite D call. The germline CDR1 and CDR2 sequences are ENHRY and SYGVKD. Trimming cost V 0 bases and J 3 bases, with 5 bases left between them. This CDR3 has 13 amino acids. CDR3 loop: CAISESSYYGYTF. Here the CDR3 DNA reads TGTGCCATCAGTGAGTCGAGTTACTATGGCTACACCTTC.

CDR3 DNA sequence: TGTGCCAGCGGAGCGGGAGGTTTCTCTGGGGCCAACGTCCTGACTTTC. It is translated as CASGAGGFSGANVLTF. The V gene is TRBV3-1 (or the pseudogene TRBV3-2), the J gene TRBJ2-6; 9 nucleotides align to TRBD2. The junction had 5 bases not matched to a gene; V was cut back by 8 bases and J by 0 bases. The CDR3 contains 16 residues. The V gene's germline CDR1 is LGHDT and CDR2 YNNKEL (reference sequence).

The chain combines TRBV19 with TRBJ2-6; TRBD1 is a possible D gene (5 bases). CDR1 and CDR2 (germline): LNHDA, SQIVND (reference sequence). The CDR3 spans 19 residues. Trimming shortened V by 5 bases and J by 0 bases, and 20 bases separated the two germline ends. Here the CDR3 DNA reads TGTGCCAGTAGTCCTCCCCTAGGGGTAATGAGCTCTGGGGCCAACGTCCTGACTTTC. Translated: CASSPPLGVMSSGANVLTF.

The chain couples TRBV6-5 to TRBJ2-7, with 11 bases fitting TRBD2. CDR3 size: 14 residues. The V and J ends lost 6 bases and 7 bases, in that order; junction bases with no gene match: 8. The germline CDR1 and CDR2 sequences are MNHEY and SVGAGI. The CDR3 protein is CASRGWASGREQYF. CDR3 nucleotide sequence: TGTGCCAGCAGGGGTTGGGCTAGCGGGAGGGAGCAGTACTTC.

The chain combines TRBV18 with TRBJ1-6; TRBD1 matches 7 bases. The CDR3 is made up of 14 amino acids. Germline-derived CDR1 and CDR2 are KGHSH and LQKENI. Trimming at V came to 6 bases and at J to 4 bases, leaving 3 bases not matched to a gene. CDR3 sequence: CASSVGQYNSPLHF. CDR3 in DNA: TGTGCCAGCTCGGTGGGACAGTATAATTCACCCCTCCACTTT.

The chain links TRBV11-2 to TRBJ2-3, with a tentative D call TRBD2 (6 bases). The CDR3 covers 14 residues. Trimming removed 4 bases from V and 9 bases from J, with 17 bases in between. CDR1 is SGHAT, CDR2 FQNNGV, per germline. The CDR3 loop reads CASSSALAGRTQYF. As DNA, the CDR3 is TGTGCCAGCAGCTCAGCGCTGGCGGGACGAACGCAGTATTTT.

V is TRBV30 and J is TRBJ1-2; a weak D match, TRBD1 (6 bases). Germline loops: CDR1 GTSNPN, CDR2 SVGIG (reference sequence). Between the trimmed V and J ends, which lost 1 base and 6 bases, there was a span of 36 bases. This CDR3 comprises 21 residues. For the CDR3, the DNA is TGTGCCTGGAGTGCTCCGAGAACCGTAACAGGGTTCGCGAGCTCCGTGGATGGCTACACCTTC. Encoded protein: CAWSAPRTVTGFASSVDGYTF.

The CDR3 DNA reads TGTGCCAGCAGCCAAGATTACTCAGGGATGGGGCAGCCCCAGCATTTT. The encoded protein is CASSQDYSGMGQPQHF. The chain employs TRBV4-2 and TRBJ1-5; possible D gene TRBD1, 5 bases. The CDR3 covers 16 residues. V was pared by 0 bases and J by 7 bases, with 16 bases between. CDR1 is LGHNA, CDR2 YNFKEQ, per germline.

The chain uses TRBV7-2 and TRBJ1-5, with a weak D call TRBD1 (6 bases). CDR3 length equals 16 residues. Per the germline V gene, CDR1 is SGHTA and CDR2 is FQGNSA. The V end lost 5 bases, the J end lost 3 bases, and 17 bases lay between the germline ends. The CDR3 loop reads CASSLGTGKDNQPQHF. CDR3 DNA sequence: TGTGCCAGCAGCCTAGGAACAGGGAAGGACAATCAGCCCCAGCATTTT.

This rearrangement joins TRBV12-3 or TRBV12-4 to TRBJ1-6, with 8 bases fitting TRBD1. The CDR3 consists of 13 residues. V dropped 6 bases and J dropped 12; count of bases not matched to a gene: 7. As DNA, the CDR3 is TGTGCCAGCAGCTCCACAGGGGGGGAACCCCTCCACTTT. This sequence encodes CASSSTGGEPLHF.